Each of the 5 T cell receptor beta chains below was sequenced from the same sample in a study of CD8 T cells in acute hepatitis C reinfection (dated by TCRdb to about 2021). Read against the paper, the sample's time point label means: naive CD8 control sorted from an acute-time-point sample. Library generation was performed with the immunoSEQ multiplex PCR assay. Held by TCRdb, this immuneACCESS table contains in-frame sequences only and omits some clones. Under half of the omission traces to an unresolved V gene where checked; the cause of the rest is unknown. The sample table contains over 35,000 clones; only one count was recorded for 80% to 90% of them. Under 0.65% of the sample is held by the ten biggest clonotypes. Sequencing was carried out using naive CD8+ T cells from PBMCs. In light of the paper, this sample's cell subset or site label describes: sorted total naive CD45RO-negative CD8+ T cells. The receptor source for this set is a man aged 30 to 45 with chronic hepatitis C.

This clone occurred once. V and J are TRBV5-6 and TRBJ2-1; D possibly matches TRBD1 or TRBD2 (5 bases each). The germline CDR1 and CDR2 sequences are SGHDT and YYEEEE. Deletions cut 4 bases from V and 4 bases from J, with 18 bases between. This CDR3 region has 16 residues. In nucleotides, the CDR3 is TGTGCCAGCAGCCCCCCGACGGGACCGACGTACAATGAGCAGTTCTTC. This encodes CASSPPTGPTYNEQFF.

This clone has more than one count but fewer than ten. This chain uses TRBV14 with TRBJ1-2; TRBD1 matches 7 bases. Germline-derived CDR1 and CDR2 are SGHDN and FVKESK. The CDR3 is 13 amino acids. V lost 3 bases to trimming and J lost 2 bases; unmatched junction nucleotides: 0. CDR3 amino acids: CASSQTGNYGYTF. CDR3 in DNA: TGTGCCAGCAGCCAGACAGGGAACTATGGCTACACCTTC.

This rearrangement joins TRBV5-6 to TRBJ2-7; no clear D. From germline, CDR1 is SGHDT and CDR2 YYEEEE. V dropped 0 bases and J dropped 6 bases, with 7 bases sitting between them. The CDR3 length is 12 residues. The CDR3 sequence is CASSLVSLEQYF. The CDR3 DNA reads TGTGCCAGCAGCTTGGTGAGCCTCGAGCAGTACTTC.

V usage is TRBV15 and J usage is TRBJ2-3, with 11 bases that match TRBD2. Germline CDR1 is LNHNV and CDR2 is YYDKDF (reference sequence). The CDR3 extends over 17 amino acids. The V gene end was trimmed by 5 bases and the J gene end by 3 bases; junction bases not matched to a gene: 10. DNA of the CDR3: TGTGCCACCAGCGGGTTCGAGACTAGCGGGGTGACAGATACGCAGTATTTT. Its translation is CATSGFETSGVTDTQYF.

V and J are TRBV5-1 and TRBJ2-7; 7 bases line up with TRBD1. V was pared by 4 bases and J by 2 bases, with 3 bases of the junction left unmatched. The CDR3 sequence is 13 residues long. In germline, CDR1 is SGHRS, CDR2 YFSETQ. The CDR3 bases are TGCGCCAGCAGCATTACAGGGGCCTACGAGCAGTACTTC. Its translation: CASSITGAYEQYF.